This note documents a single TCR beta chain sequence. Its cognate antigen is unknown. CDR3 size: 14 residues. The germline V gene encodes CDR1 ENHRY and CDR2 SYGVKD. The J segment lost 11 bases and the V segment lost 2 bases, leaving 11 bases of the junction unmatched. The sample originates from a study of blood T cells in healthy people across ages. Study conclusions and caveats: Underestimates were what the diversity estimates from one million T cells were considered to be. Whereas aged donors had fewer naive CD4+ cells, long-lived donors had more of them and higher diversity. No conclusive comparison of naive versus antigen-experienced cells was possible with unsorted PBMCs.

Next came a second PCR, run for about 6 to 12 cycles, which used a sample-barcoded 5' primer along with a J-beta primer mix. Unique molecular identifiers of 12 random nucleotides labeled each cDNA. Using its own MiXCR run on the 5' RACE reads, TCRdb lists one record per CDR3 protein. This sample has about 1.5 million distinct CDR3 sequences, with approximately 39% found just once. The specimen sequenced was blood. This TCR derives from a woman younger than 30 in good health. The rearrangement uses TRBV10-3 and TRBJ2-5; 7 nucleotides agree with TRBD1. In DNA form, the CDR3 reads TGTGCCATCAGTGAGCCAGGGGGATTTGGTGAGCAGTACTTC. Translating gives CAISEPGGFGEQYF.